These T cell receptor beta chains were read from a single sample in a study of blood T cell repertoires in COVID-19. Assay: immunoSEQ multiplex PCR; the TCRdb copy retains only in-frame clones and omits some. The repertoire holds around 200,000 clones, more than 80% seen once, with 6.5% to 8.5% in the top ten. Material for sequencing was peripheral blood. The receptors stem from a human donor in a cohort sampled during active COVID-19. CDR3s include the opening cysteine and the closing phenylalanine or tryptophan. The order of the fields is CDR3 length, V gene, clone size, J gene, D gene, CDR3 DNA, CDR3 protein. The D gene is left open where the match is weak. The size entry is marked missing in some rows and otherwise reads once, few, many or a size class.

cdr3_length: 15
v_call: TRBV6-5
clone_size: .
j_call: TRBJ1-3
d_call: .
cdr3_nt: TGTGCCAGCAGGGTCTCTCTAGGGGTTGGAAACACCATATATTTT
cdr3_aa: CASRVSLGVGNTIYF

cdr3_length: 15
v_call: TRBV19
clone_size: .
j_call: TRBJ2-7
d_call: TRBD2
cdr3_nt: TGTGCCAGTAGCCTCGACACCGGGGGGACGTACGAGCAGTACTTC
cdr3_aa: CASSLDTGGTYEQYF

cdr3_length: 14
v_call: TRBV2
clone_size: once
j_call: TRBJ1-2
d_call: TRBD1
cdr3_nt: TGTGCCAGCAGGACCGACAGGGGCAACTATGGCTACACCTTC
cdr3_aa: CASRTDRGNYGYTF

cdr3_length: 16
v_call: TRBV7-3
clone_size: .
j_call: TRBJ2-1
d_call: TRBD2
cdr3_nt: TGTGCCAGCAGCCTCCGGACTAGCGGGGGGGCGGGTGAGCAGTTCTTC
cdr3_aa: CASSLRTSGGAGEQFF

cdr3_length: 14
v_call: TRBV29-1
clone_size: .
j_call: TRBJ2-7
d_call: .
cdr3_nt: TGCAGCGTTGCCGCTAACCGGGTCTCCTACGAGCAGTACTTC
cdr3_aa: CSVAANRVSYEQYF

cdr3_length: 14
v_call: TRBV19
clone_size: .
j_call: TRBJ1-6
d_call: TRBD1
cdr3_nt: TGTGCCAGTAGTATGGGACAGGTTGTTTCACCCCTCCACTTT
cdr3_aa: CASSMGQVVSPLHF

cdr3_length: 16
v_call: TRBV5-1
clone_size: .
j_call: TRBJ1-4
d_call: TRBD1
cdr3_nt: TGCGCCAGCAGCTTGGAACAGGGGGCGGGTAATGAAAAACTGTTTTTT
cdr3_aa: CASSLEQGAGNEKLFF

cdr3_length: 17
v_call: TRBV1
clone_size: .
j_call: TRBJ1-1
d_call: .
cdr3_nt: TGCACCAGCAGCCAAGATCGGCTCCCGGGGGGCAGGACTGAAGCTTTCTTT
cdr3_aa: CTSSQDRLPGGRTEAFF

cdr3_length: 15
v_call: TRBV13
clone_size: .
j_call: TRBJ2-1
d_call: TRBD2
cdr3_nt: TGTGCCAGCAGCATTTCTAGCGGGGGGGCCCATGAGCAGTTCTTC
cdr3_aa: CASSISSGGAHEQFF

cdr3_length: 14
v_call: TRBV9
clone_size: .
j_call: TRBJ1-1
d_call: .
cdr3_nt: TGTGCCAGCCAGCCCCACCCCGAGGGTGATGAAGCTTTCTTT
cdr3_aa: CASQPHPEGDEAFF

cdr3_length: 17
v_call: TRBV1
clone_size: .
j_call: TRBJ1-5
d_call: .
cdr3_nt: TGCACCAGCAGCAGGGGGTGCAGGGCCCGCGAGGATCAGCCCCAGCATTTT
cdr3_aa: CTSSRGCRAREDQPQHF

cdr3_length: 15
v_call: TRBV5-6
clone_size: .
j_call: TRBJ2-5
d_call: .
cdr3_nt: TGTGCCAGCAGCTTGAGGGGGATGGGTCAAGAGACCCAGTACTTC
cdr3_aa: CASSLRGMGQETQYF

cdr3_length: 17
v_call: TRBV10-3
clone_size: .
j_call: TRBJ1-3
d_call: TRBD1
cdr3_nt: TGTGCCATCAGTAAGGGACAGGGGATGGGATCTGGAAACACCATATATTTT
cdr3_aa: CAISKGQGMGSGNTIYF

cdr3_length: 14
v_call: TRBV7-9
clone_size: .
j_call: TRBJ2-5
d_call: .
cdr3_nt: TGTGCCAGCAGCTTAACCGACAGACAAGAGACCCAGTACTTC
cdr3_aa: CASSLTDRQETQYF

cdr3_length: 16
v_call: TRBV4-1
clone_size: once
j_call: TRBJ2-3
d_call: .
cdr3_nt: TGCGCCAGCAGCCAAGACTTTCCACCCGCGACAGATACGCAGTATTTT
cdr3_aa: CASSQDFPPATDTQYF